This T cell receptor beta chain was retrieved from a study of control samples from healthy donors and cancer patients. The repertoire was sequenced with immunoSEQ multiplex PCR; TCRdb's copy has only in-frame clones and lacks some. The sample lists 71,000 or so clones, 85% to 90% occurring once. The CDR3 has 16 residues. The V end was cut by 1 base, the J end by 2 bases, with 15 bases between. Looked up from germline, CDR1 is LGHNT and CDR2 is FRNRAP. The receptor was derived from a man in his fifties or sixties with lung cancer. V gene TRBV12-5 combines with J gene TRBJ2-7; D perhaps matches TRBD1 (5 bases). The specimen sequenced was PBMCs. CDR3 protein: CASGLDKLTGTYEQYF. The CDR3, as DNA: TGTGCTAGTGGTTTGGATAAGCTCACAGGTACCTACGAGCAGTACTTC.